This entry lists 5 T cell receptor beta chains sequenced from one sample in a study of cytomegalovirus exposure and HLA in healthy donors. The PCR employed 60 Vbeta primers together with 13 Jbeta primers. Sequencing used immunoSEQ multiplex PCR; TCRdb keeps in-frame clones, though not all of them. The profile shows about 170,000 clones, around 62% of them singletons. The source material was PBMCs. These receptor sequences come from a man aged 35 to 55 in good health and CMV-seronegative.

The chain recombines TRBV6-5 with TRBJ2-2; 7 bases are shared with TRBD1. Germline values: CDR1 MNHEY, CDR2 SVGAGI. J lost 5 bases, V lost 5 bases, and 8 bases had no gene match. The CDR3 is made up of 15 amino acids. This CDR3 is CASSPPGGGTGELFF. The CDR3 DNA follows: TGTGCCAGCAGTCCTCCAGGGGGTGGGACCGGGGAGCTGTTTTTT.

The CDR3 loop reads CAWSRFSGNMNTEAFF. In DNA form, the CDR3 reads TGTGCCTGGAGCAGATTCTCGGGGAATATGAACACTGAAGCTTTCTTT. This chain uses TRBV30 with TRBJ1-1; D is ambiguous. The CDR3 extends over 16 amino acids. Trimming took off 3 bases at V and 0 bases at J, with 17 bases between the two ends. Per germline, CDR1 GTSNPN and CDR2 SVGIG (reference sequence).

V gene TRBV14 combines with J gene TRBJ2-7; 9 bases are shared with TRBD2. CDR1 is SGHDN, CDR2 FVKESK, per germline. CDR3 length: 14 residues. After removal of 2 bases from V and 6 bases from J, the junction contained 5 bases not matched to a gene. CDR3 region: CASSQIAGVIEQYF. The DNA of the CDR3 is TGTGCCAGCAGCCAAATAGCGGGAGTGATCGAGCAGTACTTC. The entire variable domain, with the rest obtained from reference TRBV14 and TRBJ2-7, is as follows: EAGVTQFPSHSVIEKGQTVTLRCDPISGHDNLYWYRRVMGKEIKFLLHFVKESKQDESGMPNNRFLAERTGGTYSTLKVQPAELEDSGVYFCASSQIAGVIEQYFGPGTRLTVT.

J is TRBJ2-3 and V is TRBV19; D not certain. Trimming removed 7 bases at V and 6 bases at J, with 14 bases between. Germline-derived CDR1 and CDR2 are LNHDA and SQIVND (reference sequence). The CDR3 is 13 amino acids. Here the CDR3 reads CASNRIFGDTQYF. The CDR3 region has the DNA TGTGCCAGTAATCGAATTTTCGGGGATACGCAGTATTTT.

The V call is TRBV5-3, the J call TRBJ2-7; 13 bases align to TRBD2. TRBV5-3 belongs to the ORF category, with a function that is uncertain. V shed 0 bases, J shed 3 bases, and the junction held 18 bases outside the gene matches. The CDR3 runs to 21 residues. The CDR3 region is CARSLVTGRGLAGAKDYEQYF. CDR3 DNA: TGTGCCAGAAGCTTGGTAACAGGGCGCGGACTAGCGGGAGCTAAAGACTACGAGCAGTACTTC.